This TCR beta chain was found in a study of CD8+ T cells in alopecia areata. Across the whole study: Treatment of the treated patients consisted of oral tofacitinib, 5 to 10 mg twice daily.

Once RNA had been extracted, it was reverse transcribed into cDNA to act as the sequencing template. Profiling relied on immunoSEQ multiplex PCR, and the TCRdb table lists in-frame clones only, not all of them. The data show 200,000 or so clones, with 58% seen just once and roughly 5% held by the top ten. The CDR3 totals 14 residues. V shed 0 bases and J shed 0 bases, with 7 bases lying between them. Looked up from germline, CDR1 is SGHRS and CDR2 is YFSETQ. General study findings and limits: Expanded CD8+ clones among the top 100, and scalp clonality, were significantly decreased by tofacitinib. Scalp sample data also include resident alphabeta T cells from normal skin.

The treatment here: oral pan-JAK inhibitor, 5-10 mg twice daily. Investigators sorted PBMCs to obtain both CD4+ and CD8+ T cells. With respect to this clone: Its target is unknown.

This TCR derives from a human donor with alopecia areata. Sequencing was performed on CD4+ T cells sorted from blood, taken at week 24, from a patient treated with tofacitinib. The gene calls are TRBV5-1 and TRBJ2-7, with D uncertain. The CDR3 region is CASSLVINSYEQYF. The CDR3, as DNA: TGCGCCAGCAGCTTGGTCATCAACTCCTACGAGCAGTACTTC.